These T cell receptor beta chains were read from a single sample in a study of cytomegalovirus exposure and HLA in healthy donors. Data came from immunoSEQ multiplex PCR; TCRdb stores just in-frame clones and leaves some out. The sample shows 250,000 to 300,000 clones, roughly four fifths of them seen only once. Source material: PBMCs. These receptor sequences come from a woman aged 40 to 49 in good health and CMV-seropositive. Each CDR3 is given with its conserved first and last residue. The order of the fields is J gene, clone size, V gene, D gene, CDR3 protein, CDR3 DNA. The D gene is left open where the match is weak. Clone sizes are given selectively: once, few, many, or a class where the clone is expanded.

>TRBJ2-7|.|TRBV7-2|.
CASSPGRGYEQYF
TGTGCCAGCAGCCCCGGGCGGGGCTACGAGCAGTACTTC
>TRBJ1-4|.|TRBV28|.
CASSFSGLTNEKLFF
TGTGCCAGCAGTTTTTCGGGGTTAACTAATGAAAAACTGTTTTTT
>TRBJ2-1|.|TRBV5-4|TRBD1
CASSIATGTYNEQFF
TGTGCCAGCAGCATAGCGACAGGGACATACAATGAGCAGTTCTTC
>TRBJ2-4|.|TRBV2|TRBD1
CASLGDRVGNIQYF
TGTGCCAGCCTGGGGGACAGGGTTGGAAACATTCAGTACTTC
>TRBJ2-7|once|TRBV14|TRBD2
CASSRLLASSYEQYF
TGTGCCAGCAGCCGGTTACTAGCGAGCTCCTACGAGCAGTACTTC
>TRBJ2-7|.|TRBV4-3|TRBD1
CASSQSRQGVIPLEQYF
TGCGCCAGCAGCCAATCCCGACAGGGCGTCATCCCTTTAGAGCAGTACTTC
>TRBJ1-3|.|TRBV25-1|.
CASSEYGDGNTIYF
TGTGCCAGCAGTGAATACGGGGATGGAAACACCATATATTTT
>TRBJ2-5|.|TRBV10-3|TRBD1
CAISGGQGFSETQYF
TGTGCCATCAGTGGGGGACAGGGGTTTTCTGAGACCCAGTACTTC
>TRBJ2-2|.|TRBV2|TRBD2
CASRPGLAGVRTGELFF
TGTGCCAGCAGGCCGGGACTAGCGGGAGTGAGGACCGGGGAGCTGTTTTTT
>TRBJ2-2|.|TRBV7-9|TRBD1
CASSSGQGPGELFF
TGTGCCAGCAGCTCGGGACAGGGCCCCGGGGAGCTGTTTTTT
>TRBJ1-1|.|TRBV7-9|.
CASRGRDTEAFF
TGTGCCAGTAGGGGAAGGGACACTGAAGCTTTCTTT
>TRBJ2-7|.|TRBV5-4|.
CASSAKLAWKGGEQYF
TGTGCCAGCAGCGCAAAACTAGCTTGGAAGGGGGGGGAGCAGTACTTC
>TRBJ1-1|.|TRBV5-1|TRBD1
CASSWDRFTEAFF
TGCGCCAGCAGCTGGGACAGGTTCACTGAAGCTTTCTTT
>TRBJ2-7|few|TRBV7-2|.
CASSLPPGRAVDEQYF
TGTGCCAGCAGCTTACCCCCTGGCAGGGCTGTGGACGAGCAGTACTTC
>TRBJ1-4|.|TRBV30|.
CAWSVIPYFNEKLFF
TGTGCCTGGAGTGTAATCCCGTACTTTAATGAAAAACTGTTTTTT
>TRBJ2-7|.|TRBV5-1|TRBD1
CASSFGTGVTYEQYF
TGCGCCAGCAGCTTTGGGACAGGGGTAACCTACGAGCAGTACTTC
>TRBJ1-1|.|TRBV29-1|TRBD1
CSVDLGTGAGVAFF
TGCAGCGTTGATCTTGGGACAGGGGCCGGGGTAGCTTTCTTT
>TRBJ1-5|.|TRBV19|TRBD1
CASLAGTGGISNQPQHF
TGTGCCAGTCTGGCTGGGACAGGGGGAATCAGCAATCAGCCCCAGCATTTT
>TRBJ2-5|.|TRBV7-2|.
CASKSGPQETQYF
TGTGCCAGTAAGAGCGGCCCGCAAGAGACCCAGTACTTC
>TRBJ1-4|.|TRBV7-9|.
CASSSYEKLFF
TGTGCCAGCAGCTCCTATGAAAAACTGTTTTTT
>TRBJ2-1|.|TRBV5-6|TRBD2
CASSLGLAVYNEQFF
TGTGCCAGCAGCTTAGGACTAGCGGTCTACAATGAGCAGTTCTTC
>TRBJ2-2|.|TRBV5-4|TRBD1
CASSLGQGYTGELFF
TGTGCCAGCAGCTTGGGACAGGGGTACACCGGGGAGCTGTTTTTT
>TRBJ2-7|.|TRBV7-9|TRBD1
CSSSPSAGTGGGEQYF
TGTTCCAGCAGCCCATCGGCCGGGACAGGGGGCGGCGAGCAGTACTTC